This TCR beta chain was sequenced in a study of early T cells in non-severe SARS-CoV-2 infection. Study in general: Bulk RNA isolated from unsorted whole blood underwent sequencing; chains were not paired. Findings of the study overall: Matching against VDJdb likely underestimated virus-specific expansions, favoring anti-spike CD8.

TCRdb used MiXCR to reprocess the 5' RACE reads, holding one entry per CDR3 protein. The data contain 80,000 or so distinct CDR3 sequences, around 12% of them singletons. Details on this clonotype: As yet, its antigen is unknown.

V lost 5 bases to trimming and J lost 6 bases; unmatched junction nucleotides: 10. Germline V lookup: CDR1 MDHEN, CDR2 SYDVKM. The CDR3 has 15 residues. The V and J genes are TRBV28 and TRBJ2-3; 8 bases map to TRBD2. This sequence was found in an adult who was a healthcare worker with PCR-confirmed SARS-CoV-2 infection or an uninfected control (not recorded which). Sequenced sample: whole blood. This CDR3 reads CASSPSGTRTDTQYF. DNA for the CDR3: TGTGCCAGCAGTCCTTCCGGGACTAGAACGGATACGCAGTATTTT.